This TCR beta chain was retrieved from a study of blood T cell repertoires in COVID-19. V gave up 6 bases and J gave up 4 bases; unmatched junction bases: 11. CDR3 size: 16 residues. Germline V CDR1 and CDR2: WSHSY, SAAADI. Under the authors' procedure: Counts of nucleated cells, estimated from reference gene primer amplification, were obtained. Only in-frame clones appear in the TCRdb table, and some are missing; sequencing was by immunoSEQ multiplex PCR. The V and J calls and the clone size are those of that table, but D and trimming were determined from the DNA. The sample includes under 200,000 clones, approximately 83% seen only once; the top ten take under 15%.

The sequenced material came from peripheral blood. This clonotype was sampled from a man aged 70 or older who had recovered from COVID-19. This chain uses TRBV10-2 with TRBJ2-5; TRBD1 aligns across 10 bases. The CDR3 region has the DNA TGCGCCAGCAGAGACCGACAGGGGGCGAGGGGAGAGACCCAGTACTTC. Its protein product is CASRDRQGARGETQYF.